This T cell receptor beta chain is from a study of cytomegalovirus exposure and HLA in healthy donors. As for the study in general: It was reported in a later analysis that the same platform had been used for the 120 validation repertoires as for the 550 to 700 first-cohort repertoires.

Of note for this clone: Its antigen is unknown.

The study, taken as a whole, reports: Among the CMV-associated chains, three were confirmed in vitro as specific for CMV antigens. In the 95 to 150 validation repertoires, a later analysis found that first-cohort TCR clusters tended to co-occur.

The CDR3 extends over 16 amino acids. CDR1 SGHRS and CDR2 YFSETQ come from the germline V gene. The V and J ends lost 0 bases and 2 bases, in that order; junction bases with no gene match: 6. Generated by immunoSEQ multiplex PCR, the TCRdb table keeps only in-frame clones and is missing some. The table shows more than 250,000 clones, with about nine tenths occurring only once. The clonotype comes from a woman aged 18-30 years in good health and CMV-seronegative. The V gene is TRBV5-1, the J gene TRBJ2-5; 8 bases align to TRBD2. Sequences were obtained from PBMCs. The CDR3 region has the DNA TGCGCCAGCAGCTTGGCCACGGGAGGGGGTCAAGAGACCCAGTACTTC. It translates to CASSLATGGGQETQYF.